Listed below are T cell receptor beta chains from one sample, sequenced in a study of glioma-infiltrating T cells after dendritic cell vaccination. Repertoires were generated with immunoSEQ multiplex PCR, while TCRdb's copy carries only in-frame clones and drops some. The data hold more than 45,000 clones, with around 83% observed a single time. The specimen was blood, collected after dendritic cell vaccination. The receptors here all came from a human donor with glioblastoma. Each CDR3 is given without its conserved first and last residue. A D gene is named only where the DNA matches it firmly.

>TRBD2|TRBV27
ASSLGVAGAYEQY
>NA|TRBV9
ASSPRGYGVSGNTIY
>NA|TRBV27
ASSLSGRWETQY
>NA|TRBV7-9
ASSSGLYEQF
>TRBD2|TRBV30
AWRSYREVAYNEQF
>NA|TRBV11-2
ASSPSNSNQPQH
>NA|TRBV4-1
ASSQGGLPTDTQY
>TRBD2|TRBV11-3
ASSVGRGGQETQY
>TRBD1|TRBV18
ASSPPDRGHSGANVLT
>NA|TRBV11-3
ASSSSWDTTNTGELF
>TRBD1|TRBV7-2
ASSVNRGEKLF
>NA|TRBV18
ASSERALANEKLF
>NA|TRBV5-1
ASREDVSGYT
>NA|TRBV6-6
ASTPGFGANVLT
>NA|TRBV6-5
ASSYALLNTEAF
>TRBD1|TRBV18
ASSPLGQGDYGYT
>NA|TRBV6-6
ASSYRVDTIY
>TRBD1|TRBV19
AGRDRDTAEAF
>NA|TRBV7-2
ASSPDWNEQY
>NA|TRBV2
ASSEGGRNSGANALT
>NA|TRBV5-4
ASSVRQRTDTQY
>NA|TRBV19
AISQGTADTQY
>TRBD1|TRBV13
ASSGDRALHEQY
>TRBD2|TRBV27
ASSPSRTSGGADTQY
>TRBD1|TRBV11-2
ASSGDRGLTGELF
>NA|TRBV11-3
ASSFFRADGEQY
>NA|TRBV9
ASSVEGGGGARAEAF
>NA|TRBV4-1
ASSPRGSLGNTDTQY
>NA|TRBV7-9
ASSPRGFPEKLF
>TRBD1|TRBV4-1
ASSHSRDRGLAQPQH
>TRBD1|TRBV4-1
ASSPLRRTGEGNEQF
>NA|TRBV10-3
AGGEGGDNSPLH
>NA|TRBV19
ASTPTRTTDNEQF
>TRBD1|TRBV9
ASSVLTGVAGNTIY
>TRBD2|TRBV19
ASSSSGGSSYEQY
>NA|TRBV7-6
ASSFQGPSYEQY
>NA|TRBV6-1
ASSGTYRALSTDTQY
>NA|TRBV19
ASSQDSVNTEAF
>TRBD1|TRBV13
ASSRTGDSQETQY
>TRBD1|TRBV15
ATSIPGQGLNYGYT
>NA|TRBV19
ASSSRGGEAF
>NA|TRBV5-7
ASGGGPGSAAEAF
>TRBD2|TRBV4-2
ASSLTSGGNNEQF
>TRBD1|TRBV9
ASSVGGQGFNTEAF
>TRBD1|TRBV15
ATAPGQGKTYGYT
>TRBD1|TRBV6-5
ASKPGTGENSPLH
>NA|TRBV7-2
ASSSPRYNEQF
>TRBD2|TRBV6-6
ASRSPSGGYNEQF
>TRBD1|TRBV30
AWSEPDRPYEQY
>TRBD2|TRBV13
ASSSRLAGIYEQY
>TRBD2|TRBV6-5
ASSYSSGEINEQF
>TRBD2|TRBV15
ATSRSGRGSSYEQY
>NA|TRBV2
ASSGRSISPQH
>NA|TRBV28
ASREQGPGNTIY
>NA|TRBV5-1
ASSLAINYGYT